These T cell receptor beta chains were read from a single sample in a study of blood T cell repertoires in COVID-19. Profiled with immunoSEQ multiplex PCR; TCRdb holds only in-frame clones, not every one. Altogether 130,000 to 150,000 clones are present, roughly 90% being singletons, with the ten largest covering 1.2%. The source material was PBMCs or T cells enriched from blood (not recorded which). The receptors stem from a woman in her twenties or thirties with acute COVID-19. The CDR3 runs from the conserved cysteine through the conserved F or W. Each record gives: clone size, J gene, D gene, V gene, CDR3 DNA, CDR3 protein. D genes are given only for firm matches. Size values are once, few and many counts, or a class for expanded clones, and some rows have none.

abundance: -; j_gene: TRBJ1-4; d_gene: -; v_gene: TRBV7-9; CDR3nt: TGTGCCAGCAGCTTAATGAGGGCCGGGGGTTCGAATGAAAAACTGTTTTTT; CDR3aa: CASSLMRAGGSNEKLFF
abundance: -; j_gene: TRBJ2-3; d_gene: -; v_gene: TRBV7-8; CDR3nt: TGTGCCAGCAGCTTCCTCCAGAGCACAGATACGCAGTATTTT; CDR3aa: CASSFLQSTDTQYF
abundance: -; j_gene: TRBJ2-1; d_gene: -; v_gene: TRBV4-3; CDR3nt: TGCGCCAGCAGCCAAGATGTAAGCCTAGACTCCTACAATGAGCAGTTCTTC; CDR3aa: CASSQDVSLDSYNEQFF
abundance: -; j_gene: TRBJ1-1; d_gene: -; v_gene: TRBV13; CDR3nt: TGTGCCAGCAGCCTTCTACGAGACTTTGAAGCTTTCTTT; CDR3aa: CASSLLRDFEAFF
abundance: -; j_gene: TRBJ1-4; d_gene: -; v_gene: TRBV6-5; CDR3nt: TGTGCCAGCAGTTCCACAGGGCTAAATGAAAAACTGTTTTTT; CDR3aa: CASSSTGLNEKLFF
abundance: once; j_gene: TRBJ2-2; d_gene: TRBD1; v_gene: TRBV7-6; CDR3nt: TGTGCCAGCAGCTCGACAGGGGTCCTGAACACCGGGGAGCTGTTTTTT; CDR3aa: CASSSTGVLNTGELFF
abundance: -; j_gene: TRBJ2-1; d_gene: TRBD2; v_gene: TRBV27; CDR3nt: TGTGCCAGCAGTTGGAGACTAGCGGGAGGTTTTGAGCAGTTCTTC; CDR3aa: CASSWRLAGGFEQFF
abundance: -; j_gene: TRBJ1-1; d_gene: -; v_gene: TRBV4-2; CDR3nt: TGTGCCAGCAGCCAAGATACAGTAAACGGGGGGGACACTGAAGCTTTCTTT; CDR3aa: CASSQDTVNGGDTEAFF
abundance: -; j_gene: TRBJ1-3; d_gene: TRBD1; v_gene: TRBV4-3; CDR3nt: TGCGCCAGCAGCCAAGATCTGCAGGGGGCTGGAAACACCATATATTTT; CDR3aa: CASSQDLQGAGNTIYF
abundance: -; j_gene: TRBJ1-1; d_gene: TRBD1; v_gene: TRBV18; CDR3nt: TGTGCCAGCTCACCACTGGAGGGGGGACAGGGAGGAGCTTTCTTT; CDR3aa: CASSPLEGGQGGAFF
abundance: -; j_gene: TRBJ1-5; d_gene: TRBD1; v_gene: TRBV5-1; CDR3nt: TGCGCCAGCAGCTTGGCCCCGACAGGGCCCAATCAGCCCCAGCATTTT; CDR3aa: CASSLAPTGPNQPQHF
abundance: -; j_gene: TRBJ2-7; d_gene: -; v_gene: TRBV19; CDR3nt: TGTGCCAGTAGTTTCCTTGTAGCCTACGAGCAGTACTTC; CDR3aa: CASSFLVAYEQYF
abundance: -; j_gene: TRBJ2-6; d_gene: TRBD1; v_gene: TRBV7-6; CDR3nt: TGTGCCAGCAGCGCTACAGGGGCTGGGGCCAACGTCCTGACTTTC; CDR3aa: CASSATGAGANVLTF
abundance: -; j_gene: TRBJ1-2; d_gene: TRBD1; v_gene: TRBV27; CDR3nt: TGTGCCAGCAGTCGAGATGGGACAGCCAACTATGGCTACACCTTC; CDR3aa: CASSRDGTANYGYTF
abundance: -; j_gene: TRBJ2-2; d_gene: -; v_gene: TRBV9; CDR3nt: TGTGCCAGCAGCCTCTCATGGGGGGCGAACACCGGGGAGCTGTTTTTT; CDR3aa: CASSLSWGANTGELFF
abundance: -; j_gene: TRBJ2-5; d_gene: -; v_gene: TRBV19; CDR3nt: TGTGCCAGTAGTATTTTAAGAGGGAGCGGGGAGACCCAGTACTTC; CDR3aa: CASSILRGSGETQYF
abundance: -; j_gene: TRBJ1-4; d_gene: -; v_gene: TRBV25-1; CDR3nt: TGTGCCAGCAGGCGGGGGTCAACTAATGAAAAACTGTTTTTT; CDR3aa: CASRRGSTNEKLFF
abundance: -; j_gene: TRBJ2-1; d_gene: TRBD1; v_gene: TRBV28; CDR3nt: TGTGCCAGCCTTGGGACAGTCTACAATGAGCAGTTCTTC; CDR3aa: CASLGTVYNEQFF
abundance: -; j_gene: TRBJ2-5; d_gene: TRBD1; v_gene: TRBV3-1/TRBV3-2; CDR3nt: TGTGCCAGCAGCCAAGAACGGGACAGTGACGAAGAGACCCAGTACTTC; CDR3aa: CASSQERDSDEETQYF
abundance: -; j_gene: TRBJ1-1; d_gene: -; v_gene: TRBV6-2/TRBV6-3; CDR3nt: TGTGCCAGCAGTACCGAGGAGGTAACTGAAGCTTTCTTT; CDR3aa: CASSTEEVTEAFF
abundance: few; j_gene: TRBJ2-4; d_gene: -; v_gene: TRBV19; CDR3nt: TGTGCCAGTAGTACAGGGAAACAGGAAAACATTCAGTACTTC; CDR3aa: CASSTGKQENIQYF
abundance: -; j_gene: TRBJ2-1; d_gene: TRBD2; v_gene: TRBV7-8; CDR3nt: TGTGCCAGCAGAAACGGGACTACCACAACCAATGAGCAGTTCTTC; CDR3aa: CASRNGTTTTNEQFF
abundance: -; j_gene: TRBJ2-1; d_gene: -; v_gene: TRBV14; CDR3nt: TGTGCCAGCAGCCGAGGTGGGTGGCAAGCGGGTGAGCAGTTCTTC; CDR3aa: CASSRGGWQAGEQFF
abundance: -; j_gene: TRBJ1-4; d_gene: -; v_gene: TRBV6-6; CDR3nt: TGTGCCAGCAGCGGGAATGAAAAACTGTTTTTT; CDR3aa: CASSGNEKLFF
abundance: -; j_gene: TRBJ1-6; d_gene: -; v_gene: TRBV6-2/TRBV6-3; CDR3nt: TGTGCCAGCAGTTACTTGGACAGCCCTAATTCACCCCTCCACTTT; CDR3aa: CASSYLDSPNSPLHF
abundance: -; j_gene: TRBJ2-7; d_gene: -; v_gene: TRBV11-2; CDR3nt: TGTGCCAGCGGACGGACAGACACCTACGAGCAGTACTTC; CDR3aa: CASGRTDTYEQYF
abundance: -; j_gene: TRBJ2-2; d_gene: -; v_gene: TRBV28; CDR3nt: TGTGCCAGCAGACCAGGGGCAAGGACCGGGGAGCTGTTTTTT; CDR3aa: CASRPGARTGELFF
abundance: -; j_gene: TRBJ2-5; d_gene: TRBD1; v_gene: TRBV7-6; CDR3nt: TGTGCCAGCAGCCTTGGGACAGGGGGTGAAGAGACCCAGTACTTC; CDR3aa: CASSLGTGGEETQYF
abundance: few; j_gene: TRBJ2-3; d_gene: -; v_gene: TRBV28; CDR3nt: TGTGCCAGCAGTCCCGGACTGAACCTTGGCACAGATACGCAGTATTTT; CDR3aa: CASSPGLNLGTDTQYF
abundance: -; j_gene: TRBJ2-3; d_gene: -; v_gene: TRBV28; CDR3nt: TGTGCCAGCAGAGAGGGTGGGGGCACAGATACGCAGTATTTT; CDR3aa: CASREGGGTDTQYF
abundance: once; j_gene: TRBJ1-4; d_gene: TRBD1; v_gene: TRBV11-2; CDR3nt: TGTGCCAGCAGCTCGACAGGGGGCGATGAAAAACTGTTTTTT; CDR3aa: CASSSTGGDEKLFF
abundance: -; j_gene: TRBJ1-2; d_gene: -; v_gene: TRBV12-3/TRBV12-4; CDR3nt: TGTGCCAGCAGTTTTCAACAGGGAGGCTACACCTTC; CDR3aa: CASSFQQGGYTF
abundance: -; j_gene: TRBJ2-2; d_gene: TRBD1; v_gene: TRBV5-1; CDR3nt: TGCGCCAGCAGCACCGGACAGGGAGCCGGGGAGCTGTTTTTT; CDR3aa: CASSTGQGAGELFF
abundance: once; j_gene: TRBJ1-1; d_gene: TRBD1; v_gene: TRBV10-3; CDR3nt: TGTGCCATCAGTGCCGGGACAGAGAGACCAGAAGCTTTCTTT; CDR3aa: CAISAGTERPEAFF
abundance: few; j_gene: TRBJ1-1; d_gene: -; v_gene: TRBV19; CDR3nt: TGTGCCAGTATTCGGGAGAACACTGAAGCTTTCTTT; CDR3aa: CASIRENTEAFF
abundance: -; j_gene: TRBJ2-7; d_gene: -; v_gene: TRBV18; CDR3nt: TGTGCCAGCTCACCTACAGGAAGCTCCTACGAGCAGTACTTC; CDR3aa: CASSPTGSSYEQYF
abundance: many; j_gene: TRBJ2-7; d_gene: -; v_gene: TRBV7-6; CDR3nt: TGTGCCAGCAGCCCCGGGATTTACGAGCAGTACTTC; CDR3aa: CASSPGIYEQYF
abundance: -; j_gene: TRBJ2-5; d_gene: TRBD2; v_gene: TRBV4-3; CDR3nt: TGCGCCAGCAGCCATCTAGCGGGAGGGACCCAAGAGACCCAGTACTTC; CDR3aa: CASSHLAGGTQETQYF
abundance: -; j_gene: TRBJ2-7; d_gene: TRBD2; v_gene: TRBV3-1/TRBV3-2; CDR3nt: TGTGCCAGCAGCCAATTTAGTGGATTAGCGGGAGCCTACGAGCAGTACTTC; CDR3aa: CASSQFSGLAGAYEQYF
abundance: -; j_gene: TRBJ2-7; d_gene: TRBD2; v_gene: TRBV7-2; CDR3nt: TGTGCCAGCAGCTTAGTCCTAGCGGGAGTCCCCGAGCAGTACTTC; CDR3aa: CASSLVLAGVPEQYF
abundance: -; j_gene: TRBJ2-3; d_gene: -; v_gene: TRBV27; CDR3nt: TGTGCCAGCAGCCCCGGGGGAAGGGTCACAGATACGCAGTATTTT; CDR3aa: CASSPGGRVTDTQYF
abundance: few; j_gene: TRBJ2-1; d_gene: TRBD2; v_gene: TRBV15; CDR3nt: TGTGCCACCACCCCGACTAGCGGGGCCCGGGGGTCGTACAATGAGCAGTTCTTC; CDR3aa: CATTPTSGARGSYNEQFF